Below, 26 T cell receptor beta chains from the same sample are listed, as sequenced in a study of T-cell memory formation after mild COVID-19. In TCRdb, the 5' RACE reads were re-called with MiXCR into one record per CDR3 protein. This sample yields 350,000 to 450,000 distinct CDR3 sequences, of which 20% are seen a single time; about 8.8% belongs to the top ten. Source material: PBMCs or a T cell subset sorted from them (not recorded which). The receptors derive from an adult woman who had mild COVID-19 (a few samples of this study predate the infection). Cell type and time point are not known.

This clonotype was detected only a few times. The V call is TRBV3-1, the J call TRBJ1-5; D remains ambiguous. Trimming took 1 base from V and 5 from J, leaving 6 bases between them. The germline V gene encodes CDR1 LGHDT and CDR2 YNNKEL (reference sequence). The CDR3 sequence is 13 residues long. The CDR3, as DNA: TGTGCCAGCAGCCAAGGAGGAGATCAGCCCCAGCATTTT. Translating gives CASSQGGDQPQHF.

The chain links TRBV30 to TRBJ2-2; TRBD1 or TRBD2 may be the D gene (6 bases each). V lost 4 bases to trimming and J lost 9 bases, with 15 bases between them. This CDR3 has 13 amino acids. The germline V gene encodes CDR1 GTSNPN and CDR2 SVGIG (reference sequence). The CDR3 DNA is TGTGCCTGGACGGGGGCCTTATTGAGGGAGCTGTTTTTT. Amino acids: CAWTGALLRELFF.

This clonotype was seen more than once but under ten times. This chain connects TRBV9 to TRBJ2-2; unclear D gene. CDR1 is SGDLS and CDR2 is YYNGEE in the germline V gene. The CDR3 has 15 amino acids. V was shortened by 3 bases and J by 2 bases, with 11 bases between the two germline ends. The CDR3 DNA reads TGTGCCAGCAGCGCCCTACAAAGTAACACCGGGGAGCTGTTTTTT. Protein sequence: CASSALQSNTGELFF. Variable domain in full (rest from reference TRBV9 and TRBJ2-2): DSGVTQTPKHLITATGQRVTLRCSPRSGDLSVYWYQQSLDQGLQFLIQYYNGEERAKGNILERFSAQQFPDLHSELNLSSLELGDSALYFCASSALQSNTGELFFGEGSRLTVL.

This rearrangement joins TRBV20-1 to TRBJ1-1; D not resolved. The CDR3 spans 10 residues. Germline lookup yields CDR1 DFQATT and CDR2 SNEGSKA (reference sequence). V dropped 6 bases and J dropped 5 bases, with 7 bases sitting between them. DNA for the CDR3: TGCAGTGCCCCAAGGACTGAAGCTTTCTTT. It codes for CSAPRTEAFF.

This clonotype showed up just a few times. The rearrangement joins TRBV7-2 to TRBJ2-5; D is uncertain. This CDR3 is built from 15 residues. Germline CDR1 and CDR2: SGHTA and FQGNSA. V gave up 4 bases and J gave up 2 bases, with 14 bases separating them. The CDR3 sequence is CASSSIGMNQETQYF. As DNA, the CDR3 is TGTGCCAGCAGCTCTATTGGCATGAATCAAGAGACCCAGTACTTC.

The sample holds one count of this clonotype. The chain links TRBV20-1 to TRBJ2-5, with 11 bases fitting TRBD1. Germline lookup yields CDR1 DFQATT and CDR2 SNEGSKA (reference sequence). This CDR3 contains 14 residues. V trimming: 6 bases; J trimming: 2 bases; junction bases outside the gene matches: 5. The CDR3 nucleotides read TGCAGTGCAAGGACAGGGGGCCCACAAGAGACCCAGTACTTC. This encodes CSARTGGPQETQYF.

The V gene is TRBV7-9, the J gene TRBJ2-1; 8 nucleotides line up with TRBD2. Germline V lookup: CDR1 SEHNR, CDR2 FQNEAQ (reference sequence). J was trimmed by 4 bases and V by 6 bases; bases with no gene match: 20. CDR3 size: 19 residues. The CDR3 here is CASSPGGGPRFPGYNEQFF. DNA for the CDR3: TGTGCCAGCAGTCCTGGCGGGGGGCCGAGGTTCCCGGGATACAATGAGCAGTTCTTC.

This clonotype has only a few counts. CDR3 protein: CASSQVSLNGYTF. DNA of the CDR3: TGTGCCAGCAGCCAAGTTTCACTGAATGGCTACACCTTC. This sequence joins TRBV3-1 and TRBJ1-2; D is undetermined. Germline CDR1 is LGHDT and CDR2 is YNNKEL (reference sequence). The V end was cut by 1 base, the J end by 6 bases, with 9 bases between. CDR3 size: 13 residues. The full variable domain, with the rest looked up from reference TRBV3-1 and TRBJ1-2, is DTAVSQTPKYLVTQMGNDKSIKCEQNLGHDTMYWYKQDSKKFLKIMFSYNNKELIINETVPNRFSPKSPDKAHLNLHINSLELGDSAVYFCASSQVSLNGYTFGSGTRLTVV.

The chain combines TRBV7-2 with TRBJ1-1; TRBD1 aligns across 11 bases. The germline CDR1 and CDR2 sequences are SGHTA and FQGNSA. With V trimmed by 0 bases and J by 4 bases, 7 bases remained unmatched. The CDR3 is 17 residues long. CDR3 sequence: CASSLARFGTGGTEAFF. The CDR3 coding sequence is TGTGCCAGCAGCTTAGCAAGATTCGGGACAGGGGGCACTGAAGCTTTCTTT.

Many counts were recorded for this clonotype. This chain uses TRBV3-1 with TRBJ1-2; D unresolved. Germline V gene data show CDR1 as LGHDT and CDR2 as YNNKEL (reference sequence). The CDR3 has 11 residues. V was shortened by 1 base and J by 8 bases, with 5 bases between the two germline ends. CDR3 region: CASSQVGGYTF. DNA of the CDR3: TGTGCCAGCAGCCAAGTAGGCGGCTACACCTTC.

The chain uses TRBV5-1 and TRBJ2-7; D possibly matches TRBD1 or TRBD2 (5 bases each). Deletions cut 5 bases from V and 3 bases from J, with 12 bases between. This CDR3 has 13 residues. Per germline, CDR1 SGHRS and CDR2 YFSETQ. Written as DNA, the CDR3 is TGCGCCAGCAGTTGGGACGGACGCTACGAGCAGTACTTC. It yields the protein CASSWDGRYEQYF. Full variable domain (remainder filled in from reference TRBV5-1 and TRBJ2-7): KAGVTQTPRYLIKTRGQQVTLSCSPISGHRSVSWYQQTPGQGLQFLFEYFSETQRNKGNFPGRFSGRQFSNSRSEMNVSTLELGDSALYLCASSWDGRYEQYFGPGTRLTVT.

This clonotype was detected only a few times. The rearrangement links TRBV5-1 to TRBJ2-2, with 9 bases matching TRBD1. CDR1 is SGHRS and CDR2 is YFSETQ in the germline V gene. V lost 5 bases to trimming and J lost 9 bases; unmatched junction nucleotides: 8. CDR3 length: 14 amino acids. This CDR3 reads CASRNGTGMRELFF. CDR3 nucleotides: TGCGCCAGCAGAAACGGGACAGGGATGCGGGAGCTGTTTTTT. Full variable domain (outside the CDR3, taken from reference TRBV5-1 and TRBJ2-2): KAGVTQTPRYLIKTRGQQVTLSCSPISGHRSVSWYQQTPGQGLQFLFEYFSETQRNKGNFPGRFSGRQFSNSRSEMNVSTLELGDSALYLCASRNGTGMRELFFGEGSRLTVL.

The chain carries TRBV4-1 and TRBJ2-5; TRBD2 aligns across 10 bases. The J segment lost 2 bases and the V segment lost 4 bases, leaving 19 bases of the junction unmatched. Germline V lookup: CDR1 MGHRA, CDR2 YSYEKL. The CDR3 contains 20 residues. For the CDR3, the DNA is TGCGCCAGCAGCCCCAGATCCGGGGTAGCGGGGGGCCTACGACAAGAGACCCAGTACTTC. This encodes CASSPRSGVAGGLRQETQYF.

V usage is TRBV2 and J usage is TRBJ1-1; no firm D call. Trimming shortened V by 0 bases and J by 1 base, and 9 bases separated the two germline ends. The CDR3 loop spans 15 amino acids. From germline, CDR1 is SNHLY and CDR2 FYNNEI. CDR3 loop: CASSEAASGNTEAFF. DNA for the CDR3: TGTGCCAGCAGTGAAGCGGCCAGCGGGAACACTGAAGCTTTCTTT.

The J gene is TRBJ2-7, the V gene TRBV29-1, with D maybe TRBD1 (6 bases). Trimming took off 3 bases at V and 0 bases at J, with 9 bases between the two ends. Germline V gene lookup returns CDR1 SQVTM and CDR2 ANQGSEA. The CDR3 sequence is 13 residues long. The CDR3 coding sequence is TGCAGCGTTGAGGGACACAGCTCCTACGAGCAGTACTTC. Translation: CSVEGHSSYEQYF.

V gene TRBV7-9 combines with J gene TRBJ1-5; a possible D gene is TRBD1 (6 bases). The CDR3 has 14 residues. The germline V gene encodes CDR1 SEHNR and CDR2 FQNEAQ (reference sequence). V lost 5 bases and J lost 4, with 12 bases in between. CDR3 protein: CASSRGQTNQPQHF. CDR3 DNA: TGTGCCAGCAGCCGGGGACAAACTAATCAGCCCCAGCATTTT.

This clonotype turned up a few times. The CDR3 region has the DNA TGTGCCAGCAGCTACTCCGTAGCGCATAGCTCCTACGAGCAGTACTTC. It translates to CASSYSVAHSSYEQYF. V and J are TRBV7-9 and TRBJ2-7; D possibly corresponds to TRBD2 (5 bases). Trimming took 4 bases from V and 0 from J, leaving 16 bases between them. This CDR3 is built from 16 residues. The germline CDR1 and CDR2 sequences are SEHNR and FQNEAQ (reference sequence).

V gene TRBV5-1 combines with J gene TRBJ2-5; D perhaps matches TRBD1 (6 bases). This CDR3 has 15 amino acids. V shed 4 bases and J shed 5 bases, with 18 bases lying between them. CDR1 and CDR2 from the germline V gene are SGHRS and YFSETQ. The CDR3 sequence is CASSRTGTWDETQYF. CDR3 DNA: TGCGCCAGCAGCAGGACCGGGACATGGGATGAGACCCAGTACTTC.

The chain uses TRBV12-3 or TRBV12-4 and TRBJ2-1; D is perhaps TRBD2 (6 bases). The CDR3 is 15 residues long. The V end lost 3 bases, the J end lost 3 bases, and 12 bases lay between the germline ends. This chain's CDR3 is CASSLGLLLYNEQFF. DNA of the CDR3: TGTGCCAGCAGTTTGGGACTTCTACTCTACAATGAGCAGTTCTTC.

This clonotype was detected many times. The DNA for the CDR3 is TGTGCCAGCAGTCTCCTAGCTGGCGGGGGGGACAATGAGCAGTTCTTC. Its translation: CASSLLAGGGDNEQFF. The chain uses TRBV6-4 and TRBJ2-1, with 9 bases that match TRBD2. Trimming removed 5 bases from V and 5 bases from J; junction bases left unmatched: 10. The CDR3 is 16 amino acids. The germline V gene encodes CDR1 MRHNA and CDR2 SNTAGT.

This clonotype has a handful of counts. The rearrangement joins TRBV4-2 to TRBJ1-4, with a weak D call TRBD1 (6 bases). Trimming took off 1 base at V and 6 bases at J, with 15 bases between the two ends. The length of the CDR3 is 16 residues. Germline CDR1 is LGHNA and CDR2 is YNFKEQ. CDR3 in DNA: TGTGCCAGCAGCCAAGTGATGGGGGGCGTCGATGAAAAACTGTTTTTT. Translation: CASSQVMGGVDEKLFF.

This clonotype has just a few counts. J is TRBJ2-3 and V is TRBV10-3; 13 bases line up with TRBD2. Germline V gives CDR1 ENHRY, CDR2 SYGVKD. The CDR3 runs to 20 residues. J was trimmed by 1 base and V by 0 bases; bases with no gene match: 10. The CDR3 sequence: CAISESPTSGGRSGTDTQYF. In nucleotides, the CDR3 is TGTGCCATCAGTGAGTCCCCGACTAGCGGGGGGCGGAGTGGCACAGATACGCAGTATTTT.

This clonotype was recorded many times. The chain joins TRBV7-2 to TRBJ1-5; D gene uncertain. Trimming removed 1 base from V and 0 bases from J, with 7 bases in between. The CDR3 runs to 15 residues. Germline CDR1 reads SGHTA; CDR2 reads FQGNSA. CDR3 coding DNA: TGTGCCAGCAGCTTAGGACCCGATAGCAATCAGCCCCAGCATTTT. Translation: CASSLGPDSNQPQHF.

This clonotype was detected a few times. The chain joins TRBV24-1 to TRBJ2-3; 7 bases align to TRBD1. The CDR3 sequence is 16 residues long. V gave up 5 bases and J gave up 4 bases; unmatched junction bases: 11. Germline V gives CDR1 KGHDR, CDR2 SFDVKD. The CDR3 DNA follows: TGTGCCACCAGTGGGGCCCCGGACAGGCCCCCAGATACGCAGTATTTT. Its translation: CATSGAPDRPPDTQYF.

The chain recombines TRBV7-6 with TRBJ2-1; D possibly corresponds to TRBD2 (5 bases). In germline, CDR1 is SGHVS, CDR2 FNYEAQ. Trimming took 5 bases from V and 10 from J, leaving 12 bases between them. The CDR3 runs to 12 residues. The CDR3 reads CASSLEGAEQFF. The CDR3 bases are TGTGCCAGCAGCCTTGAGGGAGCCGAGCAGTTCTTC.

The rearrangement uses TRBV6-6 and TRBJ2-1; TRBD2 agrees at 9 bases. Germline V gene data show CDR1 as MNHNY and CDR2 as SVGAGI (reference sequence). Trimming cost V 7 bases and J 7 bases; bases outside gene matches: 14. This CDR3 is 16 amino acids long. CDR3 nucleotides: TGTGCCAGCACACCTAGCGGGGTCCCCGTGGAGAATGAGCAGTTCTTC. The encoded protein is CASTPSGVPVENEQFF.